One sample yielded the 7 T cell receptor beta chains listed below, sequenced in a study of cytomegalovirus exposure and HLA in healthy donors. PCR involved 60 Vbeta and 13 Jbeta primers. Libraries were prepared by immunoSEQ multiplex PCR; TCRdb keeps only in-frame clonotypes and omits some of them. Of approximately 120,000 clones in the sample, about 74% are singletons; the top ten hold about 3.5%. The source material was PBMCs. The receptor source for this set is a young man in good health and CMV-seronegative.

This clone appeared a single time. The chain couples TRBV5-6 to TRBJ2-5, with D possibly matching TRBD1 (5 bases). The tail of the sequence fits TRBJ2-7 better, so the J call may be wrong. In germline, CDR1 is SGHDT, CDR2 YYEEEE. The CDR3 totals 14 residues. The CDR3 DNA follows: TGTGCCAGCACGCGAACAGGCCAGCCCTACGAGCAGTACTTC. This sequence encodes CASTRTGQPYEQYF.

This clone occurred a few times. The chain carries TRBV27 and TRBJ2-3, with TRBD1 matching over 10 bases. V was pared by 6 bases and J by 3 bases, with 3 bases of the junction left unmatched. The CDR3 is made up of 14 amino acids. Germline V gives CDR1 MNHEY, CDR2 SMNVEV (reference sequence). The CDR3 region has the DNA TGTGCCAGCAGGAGGACAGGGGGAACAGATACGCAGTATTTT. As protein: CASRRTGGTDTQYF.

The chain combines TRBV2 with TRBJ2-3; D gene ambiguous. This CDR3 is built from 15 residues. Trimming took 3 bases from V and 2 from J, leaving 12 bases between them. The germline CDR1 and CDR2 sequences are SNHLY and FYNNEI. CDR3 in DNA: TGTGCCAGCAGTGAGGCAGCGACCAACACAGATACGCAGTATTTT. As protein: CASSEAATNTDTQYF.

The J gene is TRBJ1-2, the V gene TRBV7-6, with 8 bases aligning to TRBD1. The CDR3 has 15 residues. Germline V lookup: CDR1 SGHVS, CDR2 FNYEAQ. The J segment lost 4 bases and the V segment lost 5 bases, leaving 9 bases of the junction unmatched. The CDR3: CASSRSGRGPYGYTF. The CDR3 nucleotides read TGTGCCAGCAGCCGTAGTGGCAGGGGGCCCTATGGCTACACCTTC.

V is TRBV5-6 and J is TRBJ1-4, with unresolved D. With 4 bases removed from V and 7 bases from J, the gap between germline ends came to 17 bases. The CDR3 consists of 15 residues. Germline V CDR1 and CDR2: SGHDT, YYEEEE. The CDR3 sequence is CASSRNWAVGEKLFF. CDR3 coding DNA: TGTGCCAGCAGCCGGAACTGGGCAGTAGGTGAAAAACTGTTTTTT.

The chain employs TRBV7-9 and TRBJ1-2; 7 bases are a match to TRBD1. This CDR3 contains 12 residues. Germline lookup yields CDR1 SEHNR and CDR2 FQNEAQ (reference sequence). J gave up 5 bases and V 5 bases, and 2 bases lay outside the gene matches. The CDR3 region is CASSTGDYGYTF. The CDR3, as DNA: TGTGCCAGCAGCACAGGGGATTATGGCTACACCTTC.

The DNA of the CDR3 is TGTGCCATCAGTGGGGCCCAAAGACTAGCGGGAGATGAGACCCAGTACTTC. Translated, it gives CAISGAQRLAGDETQYF. This sequence joins TRBV10-3 and TRBJ2-5; TRBD2 matches at 12 bases. This CDR3 region has 17 residues. The V gene's germline CDR1 is ENHRY and CDR2 SYGVKD. Unmatched junction bases numbered 11, after V lost 4 bases and J lost 5 bases.